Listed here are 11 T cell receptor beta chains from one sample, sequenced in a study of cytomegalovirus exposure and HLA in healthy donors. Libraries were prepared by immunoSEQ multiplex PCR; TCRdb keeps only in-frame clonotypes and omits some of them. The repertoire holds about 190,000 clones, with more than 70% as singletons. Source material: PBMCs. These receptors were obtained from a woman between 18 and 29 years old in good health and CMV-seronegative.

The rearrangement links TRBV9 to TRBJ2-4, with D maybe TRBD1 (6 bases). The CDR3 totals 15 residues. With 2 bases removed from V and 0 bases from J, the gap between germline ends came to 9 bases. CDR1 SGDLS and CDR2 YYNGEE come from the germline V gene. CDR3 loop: CASSVGGLAKNIQYF. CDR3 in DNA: TGTGCCAGCAGCGTTGGGGGCTTAGCCAAAAACATTCAGTACTTC. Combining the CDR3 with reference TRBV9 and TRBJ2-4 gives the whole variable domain DSGVTQTPKHLITATGQRVTLRCSPRSGDLSVYWYQQSLDQGLQFLIQYYNGEERAKGNILERFSAQQFPDLHSELNLSSLELGDSALYFCASSVGGLAKNIQYFGAGTRLSVL.

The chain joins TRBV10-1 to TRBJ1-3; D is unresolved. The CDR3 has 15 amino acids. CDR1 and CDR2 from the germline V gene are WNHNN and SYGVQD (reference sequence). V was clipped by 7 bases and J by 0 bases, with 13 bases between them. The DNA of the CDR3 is TGCGCCAGCACCTCGACATTGGACTCTGGAAACACCATATATTTT. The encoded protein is CASTSTLDSGNTIYF.

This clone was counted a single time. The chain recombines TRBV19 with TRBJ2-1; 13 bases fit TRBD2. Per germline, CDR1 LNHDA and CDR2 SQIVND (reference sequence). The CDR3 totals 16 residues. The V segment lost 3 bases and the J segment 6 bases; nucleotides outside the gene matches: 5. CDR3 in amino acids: CASSIARTSGGNEQFF. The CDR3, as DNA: TGTGCCAGTAGTATTGCCCGGACTAGCGGGGGCAATGAGCAGTTCTTC.

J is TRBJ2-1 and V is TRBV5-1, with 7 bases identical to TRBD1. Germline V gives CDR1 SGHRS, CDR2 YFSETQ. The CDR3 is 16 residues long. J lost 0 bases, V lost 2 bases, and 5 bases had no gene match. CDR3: CASSFTGQSSYNEQFF. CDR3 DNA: TGCGCCAGCAGCTTTACGGGACAGAGCTCCTACAATGAGCAGTTCTTC.

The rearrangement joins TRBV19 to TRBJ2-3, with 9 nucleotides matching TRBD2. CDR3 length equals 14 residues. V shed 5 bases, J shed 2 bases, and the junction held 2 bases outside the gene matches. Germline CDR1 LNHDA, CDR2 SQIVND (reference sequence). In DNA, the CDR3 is TGTGCCAGTAGTCTAGCGGGAATCACAGATACGCAGTATTTT. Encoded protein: CASSLAGITDTQYF.

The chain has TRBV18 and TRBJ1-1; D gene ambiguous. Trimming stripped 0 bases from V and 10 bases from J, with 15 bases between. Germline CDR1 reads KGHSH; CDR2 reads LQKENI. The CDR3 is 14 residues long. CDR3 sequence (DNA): TGTGCCAGCTCACCACCCGCCAGGTTGGAGGCAGCTTTCTTT. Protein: CASSPPARLEAAFF.

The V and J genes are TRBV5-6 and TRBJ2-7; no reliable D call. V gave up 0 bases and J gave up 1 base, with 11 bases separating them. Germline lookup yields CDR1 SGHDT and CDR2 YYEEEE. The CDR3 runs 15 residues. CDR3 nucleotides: TGTGCCAGCAGCTTGGGGCCTTCCTCTTCCTACGAGCAGTACTTC. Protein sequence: CASSLGPSSSYEQYF.

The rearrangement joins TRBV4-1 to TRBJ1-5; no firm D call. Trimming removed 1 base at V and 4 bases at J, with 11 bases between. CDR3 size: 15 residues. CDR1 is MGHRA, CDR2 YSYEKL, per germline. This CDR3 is CASSQGSGGNQPQHF. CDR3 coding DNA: TGCGCCAGCAGCCAAGGATCGGGAGGGAATCAGCCCCAGCATTTT.

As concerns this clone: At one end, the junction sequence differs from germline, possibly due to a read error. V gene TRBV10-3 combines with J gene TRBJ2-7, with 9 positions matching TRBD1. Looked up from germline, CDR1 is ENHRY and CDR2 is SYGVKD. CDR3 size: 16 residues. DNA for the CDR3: TGTGCCATCCGTGAAACCCCCGGGACAGGGTCCTACGAGCAGTACTTC. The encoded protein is CAIRETPGTGSYEQYF.

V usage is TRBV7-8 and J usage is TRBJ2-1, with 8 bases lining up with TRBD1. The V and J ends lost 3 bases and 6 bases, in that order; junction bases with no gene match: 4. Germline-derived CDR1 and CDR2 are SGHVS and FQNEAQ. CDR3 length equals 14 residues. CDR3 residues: CASSLLGQVNEQFF. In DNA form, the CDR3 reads TGTGCCAGCAGCTTGCTGGGACAGGTCAATGAGCAGTTCTTC.

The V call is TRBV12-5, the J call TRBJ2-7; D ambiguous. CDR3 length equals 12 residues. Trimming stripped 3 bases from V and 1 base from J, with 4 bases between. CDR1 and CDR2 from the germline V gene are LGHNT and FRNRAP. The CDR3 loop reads CASGFNSYEQYF. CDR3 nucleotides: TGTGCTAGTGGTTTCAATTCCTACGAGCAGTACTTC.